Sequencing of this T cell receptor beta chain was carried out in a study of T-cell memory formation after mild COVID-19. The study, taken as a whole, reports: Whether day 37 second-wave clones are SARS-CoV-2-specific was not confirmed. Some SARS-CoV-2-responding clones were already detected in memory before infection. Whereas later expanders leaned CD4+, clones contracting day 15 to 85 showed a balanced CD4/CD8 makeup. Among contracting clones, CD4+ were mainly CM/EM and CD8+ enriched in EMRA.

This CDR3 comprises 14 residues. Looked up from germline, CDR1 is SGDLS and CDR2 is YYNGEE. The ends were cut back, 0 bases at V and 11 bases at J, with 12 bases in the middle. From the 5' RACE reads, TCRdb called clonotypes with MiXCR, one entry per CDR3 protein. Of some 290,000 distinct CDR3 sequences listed, 15% to 20% were seen once; the top ten hold more than 20%. As concerns this clonotype: Its antigen is not known.

The chain is built from TRBV9 and TRBJ1-6; no reliable D call. The specimen was PBMCs or a T cell subset sorted from them (not recorded which). This sequence was found in a man aged 18 to 35 who had mild COVID-19 (a few samples of this study predate the infection). Cell type and time point are not known. This chain's CDR3 is CASSVGEGGTPLHF. In nucleotides, the CDR3 is TGTGCCAGCAGCGTAGGGGAGGGTGGGACACCCCTCCACTTT.